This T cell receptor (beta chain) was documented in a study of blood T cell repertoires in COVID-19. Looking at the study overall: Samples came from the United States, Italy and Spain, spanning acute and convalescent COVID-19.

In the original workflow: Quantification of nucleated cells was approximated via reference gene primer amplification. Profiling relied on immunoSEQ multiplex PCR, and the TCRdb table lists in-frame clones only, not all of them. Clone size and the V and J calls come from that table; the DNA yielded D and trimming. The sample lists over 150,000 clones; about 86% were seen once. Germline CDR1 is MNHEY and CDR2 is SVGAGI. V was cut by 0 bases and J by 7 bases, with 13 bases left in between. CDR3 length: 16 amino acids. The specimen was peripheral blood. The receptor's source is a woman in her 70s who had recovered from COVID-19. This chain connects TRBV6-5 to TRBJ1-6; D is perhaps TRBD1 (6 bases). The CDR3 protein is CASSYSQTGPNSPLHF. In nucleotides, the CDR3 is TGTGCCAGCAGTTACTCCCAGACAGGACCCAATTCACCCCTCCACTTT.